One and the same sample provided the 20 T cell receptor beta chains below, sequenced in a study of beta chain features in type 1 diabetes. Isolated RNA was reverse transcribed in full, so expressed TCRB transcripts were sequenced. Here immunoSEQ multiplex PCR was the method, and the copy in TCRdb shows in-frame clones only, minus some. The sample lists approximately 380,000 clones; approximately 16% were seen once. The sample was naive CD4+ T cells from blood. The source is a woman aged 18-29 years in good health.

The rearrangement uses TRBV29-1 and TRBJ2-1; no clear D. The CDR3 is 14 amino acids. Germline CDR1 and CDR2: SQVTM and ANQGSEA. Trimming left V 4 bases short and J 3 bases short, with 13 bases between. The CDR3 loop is CSVVAQQNYNEQFF. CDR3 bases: TGCAGCGTTGTCGCACAGCAAAACTACAATGAGCAGTTCTTC.

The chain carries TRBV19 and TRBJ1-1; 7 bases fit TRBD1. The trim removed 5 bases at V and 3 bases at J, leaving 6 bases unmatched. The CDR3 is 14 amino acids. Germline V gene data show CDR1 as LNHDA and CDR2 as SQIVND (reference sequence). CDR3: CASSSGQPDTEAFF. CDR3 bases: TGTGCCAGTAGTTCGGGACAGCCCGACACTGAAGCTTTCTTT.

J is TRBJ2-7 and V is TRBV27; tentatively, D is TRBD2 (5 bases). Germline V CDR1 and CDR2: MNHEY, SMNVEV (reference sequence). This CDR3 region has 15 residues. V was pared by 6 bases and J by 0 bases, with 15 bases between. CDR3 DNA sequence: TGTGCCAGCAGCCACACTTCAGGACTCTCCTACGAGCAGTACTTC. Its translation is CASSHTSGLSYEQYF.

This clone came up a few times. The CDR3 coding sequence is TGTGCCAGCAGCTCGAACCGGGACACTGAAGCTTTCTTT. This translates into CASSSNRDTEAFF. The rearrangement joins TRBV9 to TRBJ1-1; D not resolved. Trimming pared 4 bases from V and 3 bases from J, leaving 10 bases between. Germline CDR1 is SGDLS and CDR2 is YYNGEE. The CDR3 extends over 13 amino acids.

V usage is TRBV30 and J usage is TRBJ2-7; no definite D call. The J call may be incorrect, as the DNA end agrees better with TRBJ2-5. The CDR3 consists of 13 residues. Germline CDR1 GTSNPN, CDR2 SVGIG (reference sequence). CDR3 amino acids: CAWSVGDPETQYF. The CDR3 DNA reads TGTGCCTGGAGTGTCGGAGACCCGGAGACCCAGTACTTC.

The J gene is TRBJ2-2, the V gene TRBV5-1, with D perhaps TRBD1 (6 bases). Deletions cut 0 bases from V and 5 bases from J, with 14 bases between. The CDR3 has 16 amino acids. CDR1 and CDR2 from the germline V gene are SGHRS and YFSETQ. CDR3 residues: CASSLVVGADTGELFF. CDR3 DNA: TGCGCCAGCAGCTTGGTGGTGGGGGCGGATACCGGGGAGCTGTTTTTT. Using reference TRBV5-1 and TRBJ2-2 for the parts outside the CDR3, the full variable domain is KAGVTQTPRYLIKTRGQQVTLSCSPISGHRSVSWYQQTPGQGLQFLFEYFSETQRNKGNFPGRFSGRQFSNSRSEMNVSTLELGDSALYLCASSLVVGADTGELFFGEGSRLTVL.

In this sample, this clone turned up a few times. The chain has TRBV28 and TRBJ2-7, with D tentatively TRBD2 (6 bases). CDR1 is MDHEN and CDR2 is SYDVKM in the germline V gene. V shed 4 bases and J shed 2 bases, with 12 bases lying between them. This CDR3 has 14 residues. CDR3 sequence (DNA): TGTGCCAGCAGTTCCCCGGGACTCCCCTACGAGCAGTACTTC. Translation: CASSSPGLPYEQYF.

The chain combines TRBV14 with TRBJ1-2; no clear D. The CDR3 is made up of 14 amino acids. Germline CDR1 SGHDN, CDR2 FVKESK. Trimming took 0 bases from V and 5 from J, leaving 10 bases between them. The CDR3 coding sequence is TGTGCCAGCAGCCAAGAAGTGGCCGGGTATGGCTACACCTTC. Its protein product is CASSQEVAGYGYTF.

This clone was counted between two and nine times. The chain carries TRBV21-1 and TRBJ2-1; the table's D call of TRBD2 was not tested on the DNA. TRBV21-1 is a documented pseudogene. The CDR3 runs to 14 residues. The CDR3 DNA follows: TGTGCCAGCAGCAACCTCCTACGGGGAGGTGAGCAGTTCTTC. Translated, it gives CASSNLLRGGEQFF.

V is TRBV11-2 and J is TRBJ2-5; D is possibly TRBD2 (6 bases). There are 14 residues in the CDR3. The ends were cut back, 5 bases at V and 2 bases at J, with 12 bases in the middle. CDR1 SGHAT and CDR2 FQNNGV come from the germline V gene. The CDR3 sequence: CASSRRDPQETQYF. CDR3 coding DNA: TGTGCCAGCAGCAGGAGGGACCCACAAGAGACCCAGTACTTC.

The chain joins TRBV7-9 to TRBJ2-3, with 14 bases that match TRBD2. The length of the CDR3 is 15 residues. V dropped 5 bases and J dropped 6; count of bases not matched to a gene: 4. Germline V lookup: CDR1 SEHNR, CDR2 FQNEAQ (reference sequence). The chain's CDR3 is CASSRLAGGPDTQYF. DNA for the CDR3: TGTGCCAGCAGCCGACTAGCGGGAGGGCCTGATACGCAGTATTTT.

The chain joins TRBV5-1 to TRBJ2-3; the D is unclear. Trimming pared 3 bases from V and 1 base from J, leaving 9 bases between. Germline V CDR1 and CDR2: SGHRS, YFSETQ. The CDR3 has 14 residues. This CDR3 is CASSSSVGTDTQYF. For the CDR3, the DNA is TGCGCCAGCAGCTCTTCAGTCGGCACAGATACGCAGTATTTT.

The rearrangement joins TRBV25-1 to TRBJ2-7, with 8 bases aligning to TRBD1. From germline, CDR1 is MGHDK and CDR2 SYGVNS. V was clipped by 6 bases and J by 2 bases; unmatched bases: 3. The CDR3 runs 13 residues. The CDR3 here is CASRGQGTYEQYF. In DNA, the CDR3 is TGTGCCAGCAGAGGACAGGGAACCTACGAGCAGTACTTC.

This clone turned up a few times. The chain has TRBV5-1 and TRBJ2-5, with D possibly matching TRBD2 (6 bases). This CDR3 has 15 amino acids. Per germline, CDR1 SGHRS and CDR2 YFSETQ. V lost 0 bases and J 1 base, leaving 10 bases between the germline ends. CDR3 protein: CASSLGGVGQETQYF. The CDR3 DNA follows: TGCGCCAGCAGCTTGGGCGGGGTCGGCCAAGAGACCCAGTACTTC.

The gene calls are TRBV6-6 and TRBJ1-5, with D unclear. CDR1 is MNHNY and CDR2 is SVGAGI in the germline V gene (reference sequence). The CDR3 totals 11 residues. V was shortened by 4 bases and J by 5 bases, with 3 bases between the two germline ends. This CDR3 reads CASSSDQPQHF. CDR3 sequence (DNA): TGTGCCAGCAGTTCAGATCAGCCCCAGCATTTT.

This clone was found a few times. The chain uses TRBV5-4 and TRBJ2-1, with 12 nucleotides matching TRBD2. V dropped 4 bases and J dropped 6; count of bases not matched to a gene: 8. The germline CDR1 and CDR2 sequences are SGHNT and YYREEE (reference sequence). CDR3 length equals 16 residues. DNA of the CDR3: TGTGCCAGCAGCCACCGACTAGCGGGAGCTTCCAATGAGCAGTTCTTC. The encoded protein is CASSHRLAGASNEQFF.

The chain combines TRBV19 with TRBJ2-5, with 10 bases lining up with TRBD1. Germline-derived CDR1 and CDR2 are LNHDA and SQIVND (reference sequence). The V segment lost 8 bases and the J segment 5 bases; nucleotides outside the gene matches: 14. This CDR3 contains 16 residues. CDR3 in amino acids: CASRRGTGVTDETQYF. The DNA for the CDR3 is TGTGCCAGTCGCAGAGGGACAGGGGTGACGGATGAGACCCAGTACTTC.

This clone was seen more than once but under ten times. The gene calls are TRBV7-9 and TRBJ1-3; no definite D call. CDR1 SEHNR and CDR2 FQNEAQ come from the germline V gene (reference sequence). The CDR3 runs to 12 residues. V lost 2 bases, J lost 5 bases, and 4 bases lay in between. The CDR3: CASSLNRNTIYF. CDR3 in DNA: TGTGCCAGCAGCTTAAACAGAAACACCATATATTTT.

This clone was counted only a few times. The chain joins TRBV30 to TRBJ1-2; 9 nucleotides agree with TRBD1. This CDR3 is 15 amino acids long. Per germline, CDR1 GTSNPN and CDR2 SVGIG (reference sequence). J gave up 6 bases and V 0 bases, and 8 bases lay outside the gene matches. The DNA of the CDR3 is TGTGCCTGGAGTGTACAGGGGGCCGGAAGGAATGGCTACACCTTC. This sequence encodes CAWSVQGAGRNGYTF.

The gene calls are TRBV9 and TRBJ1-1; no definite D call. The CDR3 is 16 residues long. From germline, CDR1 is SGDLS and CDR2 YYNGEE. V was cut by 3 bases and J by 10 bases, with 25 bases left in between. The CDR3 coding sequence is TGTGCCAGCAGCGAGGTGGTAGGGCCGAAGATCCGGGGAGCTTTCTTT. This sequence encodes CASSEVVGPKIRGAFF.